This entry features one T cell receptor (beta chain) sequence. Its antigen remains unknown. TCRdb reanalyzed the 5' RACE reads, giving one entry per CDR3 protein sequence and no DNA. Its listing shows 150,000 to 200,000 distinct CDR3 sequences. The data are from a study of T cells expressing NK-cell markers. Study-wide results and caveats: The study found dominant NKG2C+ clonotypes at roughly 1.0-8% of CD8+ T cells in six donors.

This TCR was sampled from a woman between 18 and 70 years old in good health. Input material: blood T cells: a sorted CD56 or NKG2C T cell subset, CD4+ or CD8+ T cells, or bulk PBMC T cells (not recorded which).

CDR3 in amino acids: CASGSVRQPQHF. This chain connects TRBV7-2 to TRBJ1-5. The CDR3 has 12 amino acids. Per the germline V gene, CDR1 is SGHTA and CDR2 is FQGNSA.